The 14 T cell receptor beta chains in this list originate from one sample, sequenced in a study of cytomegalovirus exposure and HLA in healthy donors. 13 Jbeta primers and 60 Vbeta primers were used for the PCR. TCRdb's copy holds only in-frame clones and misses some; the assay was immunoSEQ multiplex PCR. The sample has around 150,000 clones, over 70% seen once. Input material: PBMCs. These receptors all come from a man between 25 and 39 years old in good health and CMV-seronegative.

The sample holds one count of this clone. The chain carries TRBV27 and TRBJ1-2, with D unresolved. CDR1 is MNHEY, CDR2 SMNVEV, per germline (reference sequence). The CDR3 consists of 13 residues. V shed 5 bases and J shed 4 bases, with 11 bases lying between them. CDR3 residues: CASSLQYGYGYTF. CDR3 in DNA: TGTGCCAGCAGTCTCCAATACGGCTATGGCTACACCTTC.

J is TRBJ2-5 and V is TRBV7-8; D possibly corresponds to TRBD1 (6 bases). The closer fit of TRBJ2-7 to the DNA end suggests the J call may be wrong. Germline lookup yields CDR1 SGHVS and CDR2 FQNEAQ. CDR3 length equals 14 residues. The CDR3 nucleotides are TGTGCCAGCAGCCCCTTAGACAGGCGCTACGAGCAGTACTTC. It codes for CASSPLDRRYEQYF.

The chain employs TRBV2 and TRBJ2-7; 7 bases agree with TRBD1. After removal of 8 bases from V and 4 bases from J, the junction contained 14 bases not matched to a gene. In germline, CDR1 is SNHLY, CDR2 FYNNEI. CDR3 length: 15 amino acids. For the CDR3, the DNA is TGTGCCAGCGTGCCTCGACAGGGCGATTATTACGAGCAGTACTTC. Its translation is CASVPRQGDYYEQYF.

The chain is built from TRBV6-5 and TRBJ2-6; possibly TRBD2 for D (5 bases). CDR1 and CDR2 from the germline V gene are MNHEY and SVGAGI. This CDR3 spans 14 amino acids. V lost 8 bases and J lost 5, with 13 bases in between. The CDR3 nucleotides read TGTGCCAGCGCACTAGTCCCCCGGGCCAACGTCCTGACTTTC. Protein sequence: CASALVPRANVLTF.

The chain is built from TRBV20-1 and TRBJ1-2, with D unresolved. The germline V and J ends were trimmed by 2 bases and 6 bases, with 7 bases remaining between them. The CDR3 totals 11 residues. The germline V gene has CDR1 DFQATT and CDR2 SNEGSKA (reference sequence). The CDR3 reads CSARIENGYTF. In DNA form, the CDR3 reads TGCAGTGCTAGAATAGAAAATGGCTACACCTTC.

The J gene is TRBJ2-5, the V gene TRBV7-2, with D perhaps TRBD1 (6 bases). Germline V gives CDR1 SGHTA, CDR2 FQGNSA. Trimming took off 4 bases at V and 2 bases at J, with 8 bases between the two ends. The CDR3 loop spans 13 amino acids. This chain's CDR3 is CASSWTEQETQYF. The CDR3 nucleotides are TGTGCCAGCAGCTGGACAGAACAAGAGACCCAGTACTTC.

The V gene is TRBV19, the J gene TRBJ1-1; possible D gene TRBD1, 5 bases. Germline CDR1 reads LNHDA; CDR2 reads SQIVND (reference sequence). The germline V and J ends were trimmed by 4 bases and 5 bases, with 14 bases remaining between them. The CDR3 consists of 14 residues. This CDR3 reads CASSSRGSRTEAFF. CDR3 nucleotides: TGTGCCAGTAGTAGTAGGGGCAGCAGGACTGAAGCTTTCTTT.

This clone was counted between two and nine times. This chain connects TRBV4-1 to TRBJ1-1; D perhaps matches TRBD1 (6 bases). The germline V and J ends were trimmed by 0 bases and 0 bases, with 11 bases remaining between them. The CDR3 loop spans 16 amino acids. Germline V gene lookup returns CDR1 MGHRA and CDR2 YSYEKL. CDR3 sequence reads: CASSQEGAGVNTEAFF. In nucleotides, the CDR3 is TGCGCCAGCAGCCAAGAGGGGGCGGGGGTGAACACTGAAGCTTTCTTT.

The chain joins TRBV27 to TRBJ1-1; no clear D gene. Germline V lookup: CDR1 MNHEY, CDR2 SMNVEV (reference sequence). The CDR3 loop spans 13 amino acids. V dropped 5 bases and J dropped 1 base, with 8 bases sitting between them. The CDR3 loop is CASSPRENTEAFF. The CDR3 DNA sequence: TGTGCCAGCAGTCCTCGGGAGAACACTGAAGCTTTCTTT.

Only a few counts were recorded for this clone. The rearrangement links TRBV4-3 to TRBJ2-2; 11 bases agree with TRBD2. V shed 5 bases, J shed 6 bases, and the junction held 5 bases outside the gene matches. Germline V gene data show CDR1 as LGHNA and CDR2 as YSLEER. The CDR3 runs to 15 residues. The CDR3 region is CASSELAGAAGELFF. DNA for the CDR3: TGCGCCAGCAGCGAACTAGCGGGAGCAGCCGGGGAGCTGTTTTTT.

The genes are TRBV2 and TRBJ2-1; D possibly corresponds to TRBD2 (6 bases). Germline V CDR1 and CDR2: SNHLY, FYNNEI. The CDR3 covers 12 residues. V lost 6 bases and J 8 bases, leaving 11 bases between the germline ends. The CDR3 sequence is CASSYTSYEQFF. DNA of the CDR3: TGTGCCAGCAGCTATACTAGCTATGAGCAGTTCTTC. Complete variable domain (other parts from reference TRBV2 and TRBJ2-1): EPEVTQTPSHQVTQMGQEVILRCVPISNHLYFYWYRQILGQKVEFLVSFYNNEISEKSEIFDDQFSVERPDGSNFTLKIRSTKLEDSAMYFCASSYTSYEQFFGPGTRLTVL.

The chain joins TRBV7-9 to TRBJ2-5, with D possibly matching TRBD2 (6 bases). The J call may be mistaken, given a closer DNA end match to TRBJ2-7. The CDR3 is 14 residues long. Germline V gene lookup returns CDR1 SEHNR and CDR2 FQNEAQ (reference sequence). CDR3: CASSISGSSYEQYF. CDR3 DNA: TGTGCCAGCAGCATTAGCGGTAGCTCCTACGAGCAGTACTTC.

The chain carries TRBV28 and TRBJ1-1, with D perhaps matching TRBD1 (6 bases). V lost 6 bases and J lost 4, with 18 bases in between. CDR1 and CDR2 (germline): MDHEN, SYDVKM. The CDR3 is made up of 15 amino acids. CDR3 region: CASSKGHLLTTEAFF. Here the CDR3 DNA reads TGTGCCAGCAGCAAGGGACATTTATTGACCACTGAAGCTTTCTTT.

V usage is TRBV6-4 and J usage is TRBJ2-3; 11 bases are a match to TRBD2. Trimming at V came to 5 bases and at J to 1 base, leaving 5 bases not matched to a gene. Per germline, CDR1 MRHNA and CDR2 SNTAGT. CDR3 length: 16 residues. CDR3 loop: CASSPTSGTGTDTQYF. For the CDR3, the DNA is TGTGCCAGCAGTCCGACTAGCGGGACCGGCACAGATACGCAGTATTTT.